Below are 21 T cell receptor beta chains sequenced from a single sample in a study of cytomegalovirus exposure and HLA in healthy donors. 13 Jbeta primers and 60 Vbeta primers were used for the PCR. The table came from immunoSEQ multiplex PCR; TCRdb's copy has only in-frame clones and leaves some out. Among some 150,000 clones listed, roughly four fifths were seen once. Sequencing input: PBMCs. The source is a woman aged 50 to 65 in good health and CMV-seronegative.

This chain uses TRBV5-1 with TRBJ2-2, with 8 positions matching TRBD1. Per the germline V gene, CDR1 is SGHRS and CDR2 is YFSETQ. The CDR3 consists of 15 residues. Germline trimming cut 5 bases from V and 1 base from J; bases unmatched to any gene: 4. In nucleotides, the CDR3 is TGCGCCAGCAGGACGACAGGGGTGAACACCGGGGAGCTGTTTTTT. Its protein is CASRTTGVNTGELFF.

J is TRBJ1-6 and V is TRBV28; 11 bases are shared with TRBD1. CDR1 is MDHEN, CDR2 SYDVKM, per germline. The CDR3 covers 14 residues. After removal of 8 bases from V and 7 bases from J, the junction contained 4 bases not matched to a gene. The CDR3 protein is CASVRDRGNSPLHF. CDR3 DNA: TGTGCCAGCGTACGGGACAGGGGGAATTCACCCCTCCACTTT.

The chain recombines TRBV5-1 with TRBJ1-6, with D perhaps TRBD1 (5 bases). Per the germline V gene, CDR1 is SGHRS and CDR2 is YFSETQ. Trimming took 2 bases from V and 8 from J, leaving 14 bases between them. This CDR3 spans 15 amino acids. CDR3: CASSLRVGVDSPLHF. CDR3 bases: TGCGCCAGCAGCTTACGGGTAGGGGTAGATTCACCCCTCCACTTT. Drawing the rest from reference TRBV5-1 and TRBJ1-6, the complete variable domain is KAGVTQTPRYLIKTRGQQVTLSCSPISGHRSVSWYQQTPGQGLQFLFEYFSETQRNKGNFPGRFSGRQFSNSRSEMNVSTLELGDSALYLCASSLRVGVDSPLHFGNGTRLTVT.

The chain joins TRBV5-1 to TRBJ2-6; 10 bases are a match to TRBD1. The CDR3 loop spans 17 amino acids. CDR1 and CDR2 (germline): SGHRS, YFSETQ. Unmatched junction bases numbered 6, after V lost 4 bases and J lost 2 bases. This CDR3 reads CASSLGGTGAGANVLTF. CDR3 nucleotides: TGCGCCAGCAGCCTTGGTGGGACAGGGGCTGGGGCCAACGTCCTGACTTTC.

The J gene is TRBJ2-1, the V gene TRBV5-4; unclear D gene. CDR1 SGHNT and CDR2 YYREEE come from the germline V gene (reference sequence). The CDR3 is 15 amino acids. V was shortened by 0 bases and J by 0 bases, with 7 bases between the two germline ends. This CDR3 reads CASSLDLSSYNEQFF. The CDR3 DNA follows: TGTGCCAGCAGCTTGGATCTGAGCTCCTACAATGAGCAGTTCTTC.

The chain recombines TRBV4-2 with TRBJ2-1; 9 bases are shared with TRBD2. The V segment lost 0 bases and the J segment 2 bases; nucleotides outside the gene matches: 2. Looked up from germline, CDR1 is LGHNA and CDR2 is YNFKEQ. The CDR3 is 16 amino acids. The CDR3 DNA sequence: TGTGCCAGCAGCCAAGAACCTAGCGGGACCTACAATGAGCAGTTCTTC. Translating it yields CASSQEPSGTYNEQFF.

This chain connects TRBV10-3 to TRBJ1-1; D not certain. Per germline, CDR1 ENHRY and CDR2 SYGVKD. This CDR3 is 13 amino acids long. V was trimmed by 6 bases and J by 1 base, leaving 9 bases between them. In DNA, the CDR3 is TGTGCCATCAGCGAAAACACGAACACTGAAGCTTTCTTT. Residues: CAISENTNTEAFF.

This clone was observed a few times. The rearrangement joins TRBV6-6 to TRBJ1-2; D may be TRBD1 (5 bases). V was trimmed by 2 bases and J by 5 bases, leaving 12 bases between them. Per germline, CDR1 MNHNY and CDR2 SVGAGI (reference sequence). This CDR3 is built from 14 residues. The CDR3 sequence: CASSYTDTTYGYTF. Written as DNA, the CDR3 is TGTGCCAGCAGTTACACGGACACGACTTATGGCTACACCTTC.

The J gene is TRBJ2-4, the V gene TRBV28; possibly TRBD1 for D (8 bases). The V gene lost 5 bases and the J gene lost 0 bases, with 29 bases spanning the gap. Germline lookup yields CDR1 MDHEN and CDR2 SYDVKM. The CDR3 runs to 21 residues. The CDR3 reads CASSPIWGGDRSKIAKNIQYF. The CDR3 DNA sequence: TGTGCCAGCAGTCCCATTTGGGGAGGGGACAGGTCAAAAATAGCCAAAAACATTCAGTACTTC.

This chain connects TRBV25-1 to TRBJ2-5, with 10 bases that match TRBD1. Looked up from germline, CDR1 is MGHDK and CDR2 is SYGVNS. This CDR3 is 15 amino acids long. Germline trimming cut 5 bases from V and 7 bases from J; bases unmatched to any gene: 10. CDR3 bases: TGTGCCAGCAGTTTTGCCGGGACAGGGGAAGGGACCCAGTACTTC. Protein product: CASSFAGTGEGTQYF.

This clone was picked up a small number of times. The V gene is TRBV5-6, the J gene TRBJ2-3, with D possibly matching TRBD2 (6 bases). This CDR3 is built from 15 residues. Trimming took 0 bases from V and 6 from J, leaving 14 bases between them. The germline gives CDR1 SGHDT, CDR2 YYEEEE. The CDR3 loop reads CASSLGRGVLDTQYF. CDR3 bases: TGTGCCAGCAGCTTGGGGCGGGGCGTCCTGGATACGCAGTATTTT.

V gene TRBV5-6 combines with J gene TRBJ2-5; 12 nucleotides match TRBD2. Gene TRBJ2-7 matches the end of the DNA better, so the J call may be wrong. CDR1 is SGHDT, CDR2 YYEEEE, per germline. The CDR3 has 16 residues. The CDR3: CASSHRLAGESYEQYF. The CDR3 nucleotides are TGTGCCAGCAGCCATCGACTAGCGGGGGAATCCTACGAGCAGTACTTC.

This sequence joins TRBV6-6 and TRBJ2-3, with D possibly matching TRBD1 (6 bases). The CDR3 is 11 residues long. In germline, CDR1 is MNHNY, CDR2 SVGAGI (reference sequence). V gave up 9 bases and J gave up 5 bases, with 9 bases separating them. CDR3 region: CASKQGDTQYF. The DNA for the CDR3 is TGTGCCAGTAAACAGGGAGATACGCAGTATTTT.

The chain carries TRBV19 and TRBJ2-2; unclear D gene. Germline CDR1 and CDR2: LNHDA and SQIVND (reference sequence). This CDR3 has 15 amino acids. The ends were cut back, 7 bases at V and 3 bases at J, with 15 bases in the middle. CDR3 DNA sequence: TGTGCCAGTAATCGGCAGGCGCTTTACACCGGGGAGCTGTTTTTT. Its protein product is CASNRQALYTGELFF.

The CDR3 reads CASSLQRGITDTQYF. Written as DNA, the CDR3 is TGTGCCAGCAGCTTACAACGAGGCATCACAGATACGCAGTATTTT. The J gene is TRBJ2-3, the V gene TRBV7-8; D gene uncertain. The V and J ends lost 2 bases and 2 bases respectively, with 11 bases between them. Germline V gives CDR1 SGHVS, CDR2 FQNEAQ. The CDR3 has 15 residues.

This clone occurred a few times. The J gene is TRBJ2-5, the V gene TRBV6-6, with D possibly TRBD2 on 6 matching bases. The J call is in doubt because the DNA end fits TRBJ2-7 better. This CDR3 has 13 amino acids. CDR1 is MNHNY and CDR2 is SVGAGI in the germline V gene (reference sequence). In DNA form, the CDR3 reads TGTGCCAGCAGTACCGGGGGTTACTACGAGCAGTACTTC. Translation: CASSTGGYYEQYF.

This clone was observed a handful of times. The gene calls are TRBV30 and TRBJ1-3; TRBD1 might be the D (6 bases). V was clipped by 2 bases and J by 0 bases, with 11 bases between them. Germline CDR1 GTSNPN, CDR2 SVGIG (reference sequence). The CDR3 runs to 15 residues. CDR3 nucleotides: TGTGCCTGGAGTCCACAGGGCTACTCTGGAAACACCATATATTTT. Its protein is CAWSPQGYSGNTIYF.

This clone was observed at least ten times. The chain has TRBV5-1 and TRBJ1-1; 9 positions agree with TRBD1. Trimming removed 3 bases from V and 1 base from J; junction bases left unmatched: 4. Germline assignment: CDR1 SGHRS and CDR2 YFSETQ. This CDR3 has 15 amino acids. CDR3 loop: CASSSGDRENTEAFF. CDR3 bases: TGCGCCAGCAGCTCGGGGGACAGGGAGAACACTGAAGCTTTCTTT.

The rearrangement links TRBV7-2 to TRBJ2-1, with 13 bases aligning to TRBD2. J was trimmed by 9 bases and V by 4 bases; bases with no gene match: 6. The CDR3 contains 15 residues. Germline lookup yields CDR1 SGHTA and CDR2 FQGNSA. The CDR3 here is CASSSPGLAGAEQFF. The CDR3, as DNA: TGTGCCAGCAGCTCCCCCGGACTAGCGGGGGCTGAGCAGTTCTTC.

This rearrangement joins TRBV14 to TRBJ2-3; tentatively, D is TRBD2 (5 bases). The CDR3 is 14 amino acids. CDR1 is SGHDN, CDR2 FVKESK, per germline. V was clipped by 4 bases and J by 1 base, with 9 bases between them. CDR3 loop: CASSPWTGTDTQYF. CDR3 sequence (DNA): TGTGCCAGCAGCCCCTGGACTGGCACAGATACGCAGTATTTT.

The chain employs TRBV5-4 and TRBJ2-1, with TRBD1 matching over 10 bases. Germline V gene data show CDR1 as SGHNT and CDR2 as YYREEE (reference sequence). This CDR3 comprises 14 residues. The J segment lost 6 bases and the V segment lost 9 bases, leaving 9 bases of the junction unmatched. CDR3 protein: CATADRGSFNEQFF. In DNA form, the CDR3 reads TGTGCCACCGCGGACAGGGGGTCTTTCAATGAGCAGTTCTTC.